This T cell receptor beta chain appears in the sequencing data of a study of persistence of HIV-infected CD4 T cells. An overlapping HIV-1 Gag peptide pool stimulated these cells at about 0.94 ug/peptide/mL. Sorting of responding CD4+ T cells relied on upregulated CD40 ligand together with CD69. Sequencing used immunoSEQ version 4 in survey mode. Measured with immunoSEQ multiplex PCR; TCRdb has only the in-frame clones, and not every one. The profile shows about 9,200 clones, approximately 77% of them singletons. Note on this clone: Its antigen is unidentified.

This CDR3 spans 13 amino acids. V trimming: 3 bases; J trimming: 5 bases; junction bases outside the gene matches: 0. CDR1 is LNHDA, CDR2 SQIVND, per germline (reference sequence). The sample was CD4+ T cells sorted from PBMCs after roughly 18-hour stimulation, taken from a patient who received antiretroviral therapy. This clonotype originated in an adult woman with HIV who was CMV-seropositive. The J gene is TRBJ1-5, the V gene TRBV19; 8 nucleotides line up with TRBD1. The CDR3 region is CASSMDRDQPQHF. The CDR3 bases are TGTGCCAGTAGTATGGACAGGGATCAGCCCCAGCATTTT.